The 16 T cell receptor beta chains listed next were all sequenced from one sample in a study of T cell changes during pregnancy in multiple sclerosis. Measured with immunoSEQ multiplex PCR; TCRdb has only the in-frame clones, and not every one. The repertoire holds tens of thousands of clones, approximately 95% seen once, with approximately 0.93% in the top ten. The sequencing here drew on peripheral blood, taken in the first trimester of pregnancy. These receptors were collected from a female donor with multiple sclerosis, enrolled in a pregnancy study.

The V gene is TRBV28, the J gene TRBJ1-2; maybe TRBD1 (5 bases). Germline CDR1 reads MDHEN; CDR2 reads SYDVKM. The germline V and J ends were trimmed by 2 bases and 8 bases, with 9 bases remaining between them. There are 12 residues in the CDR3. This chain's CDR3 is CASSLDRAGYTF. As DNA, the CDR3 is TGTGCCAGCAGTTTAGACAGAGCAGGCTACACCTTC.

This rearrangement joins TRBV6-5 to TRBJ1-1; D is unresolved. The CDR3 covers 14 residues. Trimming pared 2 bases from V and 1 base from J, leaving 8 bases between. Per germline, CDR1 MNHEY and CDR2 SVGAGI. The CDR3 loop reads CASSYARQNTEAFF. In nucleotides, the CDR3 is TGTGCCAGCAGTTACGCCAGGCAGAACACTGAAGCTTTCTTT.

This rearrangement joins TRBV2 to TRBJ1-4; D gene unclear. Germline V gives CDR1 SNHLY, CDR2 FYNNEI. This CDR3 spans 13 amino acids. The V end was cut by 4 bases, the J end by 4 bases, with 7 bases between. The CDR3 region is CASSGRLNEKLFF. Here the CDR3 DNA reads TGTGCCAGCAGTGGGAGACTTAATGAAAAACTGTTTTTT.

The chain couples TRBV29-1 to TRBJ2-1; D might be TRBD1 (5 bases). Germline V CDR1 and CDR2: SQVTM, ANQGSEA. V was clipped by 2 bases and J by 4 bases, with 6 bases between them. The CDR3 contains 12 residues. This chain's CDR3 is CSVEHRYNEQFF. CDR3 in DNA: TGCAGCGTTGAACACAGGTACAATGAGCAGTTCTTC.

To note about this clone: Compared with germline, one end of the junction differs, possibly owing to a read error. V usage is TRBV30 and J usage is TRBJ2-1; TRBD1 aligns across 9 bases. The CDR3 sequence is 13 residues long. The germline gives CDR1 GTSNPN, CDR2 SVGIG (reference sequence). The CDR3, as DNA: TGTGCCTGGAAGGGGGACAGGGTCAATGCGCAGTTCTTC. Its protein product is CAWKGDRVNAQFF.

V gene TRBV18 combines with J gene TRBJ1-4; 10 nucleotides line up with TRBD1. This CDR3 has 15 residues. CDR1 is KGHSH and CDR2 is LQKENI in the germline V gene. J was trimmed by 7 bases and V by 3 bases; bases with no gene match: 5. The CDR3 nucleotides are TGTGCCAGCTCACCTGCCCGGACAGGGGGTGAAAAACTGTTTTTT. Amino acid sequence: CASSPARTGGEKLFF.

The chain uses TRBV7-2 and TRBJ1-3; a possible D gene is TRBD1 (6 bases). Between the trimmed V and J ends, which lost 3 bases and 1 base, there was a span of 22 bases. The germline CDR1 and CDR2 sequences are SGHTA and FQGNSA. The CDR3 extends over 19 amino acids. The CDR3 nucleotides read TGTGCCAGCAGCTTGGGGGCAGGTATGGCCGGCCTTTCTGGAAACACCATATATTTT. It encodes CASSLGAGMAGLSGNTIYF. Complete variable domain (other parts from reference TRBV7-2 and TRBJ1-3): GAGVSQSPSNKVTEKGKDVELRCDPISGHTALYWYRQSLGQGLEFLIYFQGNSAPDKSGLPSDRFSAERTGGSVSTLTIQRTQQEDSAVYLCASSLGAGMAGLSGNTIYFGEGSWLTVV.

The chain combines TRBV28 with TRBJ1-5; the match to TRBD1 covers 9 bases. J was trimmed by 6 bases and V by 5 bases; bases with no gene match: 8. Germline V gives CDR1 MDHEN, CDR2 SYDVKM. The CDR3 has 15 amino acids. CDR3 sequence (DNA): TGTGCCAGCAGTGGGGAGACAGGGGGAGGTCAGCCCCAGCATTTT. As protein: CASSGETGGGQPQHF.

The chain recombines TRBV6-5 with TRBJ2-1; D might be TRBD2 (7 bases). The CDR3 runs 14 residues. Germline-derived CDR1 and CDR2 are MNHEY and SVGAGI. The V gene lost 5 bases and the J gene lost 5 bases, with 13 bases spanning the gap. The CDR3 bases are TGTGCCAGCAGTCCGGGGGGCGGCCACAATGAGCAGTTCTTC. It specifies CASSPGGGHNEQFF.

This sequence joins TRBV13 and TRBJ2-7; 7 positions match TRBD1. Germline V lookup: CDR1 PRHDT, CDR2 FYEKMQ (reference sequence). V was clipped by 6 bases and J by 3 bases; unmatched bases: 11. This CDR3 region has 15 residues. The CDR3 DNA follows: TGTGCCAGCAGTTCAGGACAGGAGTTTAACTACGAGCAGTACTTC. This sequence encodes CASSSGQEFNYEQYF.

This clone was recorded only once. The V and J genes are TRBV27 and TRBJ2-6, with 9 bases matching TRBD1. The CDR3 contains 19 residues. The germline gives CDR1 MNHEY, CDR2 SMNVEV (reference sequence). Trimming at V came to 6 bases and at J to 0 bases, leaving 12 bases not matched to a gene. This CDR3 is CASSLNRGQGRSGANVLTF. The CDR3 bases are TGTGCCAGCAGCTTAAACAGGGGGCAGGGACGCTCTGGGGCCAACGTCCTGACTTTC.

The rearrangement links TRBV6-6 to TRBJ1-3; D is unresolved. CDR1 and CDR2 from the germline V gene are MNHNY and SVGAGI (reference sequence). The CDR3 loop spans 16 amino acids. Trimming stripped 0 bases from V and 2 bases from J, with 11 bases between. CDR3 DNA: TGTGCCAGCAGTTACTCGACGGGGAAAACTGGAAACACCATATATTTT. This sequence encodes CASSYSTGKTGNTIYF.

This rearrangement joins TRBV4-1 to TRBJ2-2; 8 bases are a match to TRBD2. The J segment lost 5 bases and the V segment lost 4 bases, leaving 15 bases of the junction unmatched. CDR1 MGHRA and CDR2 YSYEKL come from the germline V gene. The length of the CDR3 is 18 residues. CDR3 bases: TGCGCCAGCAGCCTAGTCGGGGGGGGCGGGAGCTGGACCGGGGAGCTGTTTTTT. Translating it yields CASSLVGGGGSWTGELFF.

The rearrangement uses TRBV9 and TRBJ2-1; 7 nucleotides match TRBD1. The junction had 6 bases not matched to a gene; V was cut back by 4 bases and J by 2 bases. This CDR3 is 15 amino acids long. The germline V gene encodes CDR1 SGDLS and CDR2 YYNGEE. The CDR3 sequence: CASSTSGTAYNEQFF. CDR3 in DNA: TGTGCCAGCAGCACTTCGGGGACAGCCTACAATGAGCAGTTCTTC. Looking up the rest from reference TRBV9 and TRBJ2-1 gives the full variable domain: DSGVTQTPKHLITATGQRVTLRCSPRSGDLSVYWYQQSLDQGLQFLIQYYNGEERAKGNILERFSAQQFPDLHSELNLSSLELGDSALYFCASSTSGTAYNEQFFGPGTRLTVL.

V usage is TRBV15 and J usage is TRBJ1-4, with D perhaps TRBD1 (5 bases). The V end lost 3 bases, the J end lost 8 bases, and 13 bases lay between the germline ends. This CDR3 is 14 amino acids long. The germline CDR1 and CDR2 sequences are LNHNV and YYDKDF (reference sequence). The CDR3 coding sequence is TGTGCCACCAGCAGGGTTGGAGGGGACGAAAAACTGTTTTTT. Its translation is CATSRVGGDEKLFF. Together with reference TRBV15 and TRBJ1-4, the CDR3 gives the full variable domain: DAMVIQNPRYQVTQFGKPVTLSCSQTLNHNVMYWYQQKSSQAPKLLFHYYDKDFNNEADTPDNFQSRRPNTSFCFLDIRSPGLGDTAMYLCATSRVGGDEKLFFGSGTQLSVL.

This clone has more than one count but fewer than ten. The chain has TRBV7-9 and TRBJ1-6; 7 positions match TRBD1. This CDR3 spans 14 amino acids. CDR1 and CDR2 (germline): SEHNR, FQNEAQ (reference sequence). V lost 5 bases and J lost 10; bases outside the gene matches: 8. The CDR3 loop is CASSPGQDRSPLHF. The CDR3 region has the DNA TGTGCCAGCAGCCCAGGACAGGATCGGTCACCCCTCCACTTT.